Below are 27 T cell receptor beta chains sequenced from a single sample in a study of identifying expanded T cells in peripheral blood. Profiled with immunoSEQ multiplex PCR; TCRdb holds only in-frame clones, not every one. The sample includes 50,000 to 75,000 clones, roughly four fifths of them seen just once. The source material was blood. The receptors shown here come from a person aged 18 to 75 in good health.

This clone was seen only once. The chain links TRBV5-6 to TRBJ2-1; 13 bases line up with TRBD2. J lost 8 bases, V lost 2 bases, and 7 bases had no gene match. CDR1 is SGHDT, CDR2 YYEEEE, per germline. This CDR3 spans 16 amino acids. CDR3 in DNA: TGTGCCAGCAGCTTACCCACTAGCGGGGGGGCCTATGAGCAGTTCTTC. This codes for CASSLPTSGGAYEQFF.

The rearrangement links TRBV20-1 to TRBJ1-2; D possibly corresponds to TRBD1 (5 bases). Germline assignment: CDR1 DFQATT and CDR2 SNEGSKA (reference sequence). The CDR3 contains 11 residues. The CDR3 sequence is CSSGGADGYTF. The DNA of the CDR3 is TGCAGCAGCGGGGGAGCGGACGGCTACACCTTC.

V usage is TRBV7-9 and J usage is TRBJ1-2; D call uncertain. Germline CDR1 is SEHNR and CDR2 is FQNEAQ (reference sequence). Trimming removed 2 bases from V and 6 bases from J, with 7 bases in between. The CDR3 length is 12 residues. The CDR3 DNA reads TGTGCCAGCAGCTTAAACGATAATGGCTACACCTTC. It is translated as CASSLNDNGYTF.

The gene calls are TRBV6-5 and TRBJ2-2; no clear D. CDR3 length: 15 residues. V was trimmed by 6 bases and J by 0 bases, leaving 11 bases between them. From germline, CDR1 is MNHEY and CDR2 SVGAGI. This CDR3 reads CASRSPDSNTGELFF. The CDR3 coding sequence is TGTGCCAGCAGATCCCCAGACTCGAACACCGGGGAGCTGTTTTTT.

The chain links TRBV7-9 to TRBJ2-3; perhaps TRBD1 as D (5 bases). There are 15 residues in the CDR3. V dropped 1 base and J dropped 5 bases, with 13 bases sitting between them. CDR1 and CDR2 (germline): SEHNR, FQNEAQ (reference sequence). In DNA form, the CDR3 reads TGTGCCAGCAGCTTAGACCTGGGGCGGCTAGATACGCAGTATTTT. This encodes CASSLDLGRLDTQYF. The full variable domain, in which reference TRBV7-9 and TRBJ2-3 provide the parts outside the CDR3, is DTGVSQNPRHKITKRGQNVTFRCDPISEHNRLYWYRQTLGQGPEFLTYFQNEAQLEKSRLLSDRFSAERPKGSFSTLEIQRTEQGDSAMYLCASSLDLGRLDTQYFGPGTRLTVL.

This chain's CDR3 is CASSQAVLAGGRLVQFF. CDR3 DNA sequence: TGCGCCAGCAGCCAAGCCGTACTAGCGGGGGGCCGTCTAGTGCAGTTCTTC. The genes are TRBV4-1 and TRBJ2-1; TRBD2 matches at 12 bases. Germline loops: CDR1 MGHRA, CDR2 YSYEKL. The CDR3 contains 17 residues. J lost 12 bases, V lost 1 base, and 13 bases had no gene match.

The chain combines TRBV25-1 with TRBJ1-1; D is unresolved. The CDR3 covers 14 residues. The germline V and J ends were trimmed by 7 bases and 4 bases, with 16 bases remaining between them. The germline CDR1 and CDR2 sequences are MGHDK and SYGVNS. CDR3 in amino acids: CASIGVGSVTEAFF. The CDR3 DNA follows: TGTGCCAGCATCGGGGTGGGGTCGGTCACTGAAGCTTTCTTT.

This chain uses TRBV14 with TRBJ2-1; TRBD2 matches 13 bases. The germline V gene has CDR1 SGHDN and CDR2 FVKESK. This CDR3 spans 16 amino acids. The ends lost 5 bases at V and 3 bases at J; junction bases unmatched: 4. The CDR3 DNA reads as TGTGCCAGCAGCTTCCGACTAGCGGGGGGCTACAATGAGCAGTTCTTC. Amino acids: CASSFRLAGGYNEQFF.

The gene calls are TRBV11-2 and TRBJ1-1, with D perhaps matching TRBD1 (5 bases). The V gene lost 1 base and the J gene lost 4 bases, with 22 bases spanning the gap. CDR1 SGHAT and CDR2 FQNNGV come from the germline V gene. The CDR3 is made up of 18 amino acids. In nucleotides, the CDR3 is TGTGCCAGCAGCTTAGGGCTCGCTACCTCGGTTGGGGCCACTGAAGCTTTCTTT. This translates into CASSLGLATSVGATEAFF.

J is TRBJ2-3 and V is TRBV10-2; 8 positions match TRBD1. The CDR3 runs 16 residues. Germline-derived CDR1 and CDR2 are WSHSY and SAAADI. Trimming cost V 0 bases and J 2 bases; bases outside gene matches: 4. The CDR3 sequence is CASSESQGAFTDTQYF. DNA for the CDR3: TGCGCCAGCAGTGAGTCCCAGGGGGCCTTCACAGATACGCAGTATTTT.

The genes are TRBV30 and TRBJ2-1; 11 bases align to TRBD2. The CDR3 loop spans 14 amino acids. Unmatched junction bases numbered 11, after V lost 7 bases and J lost 9 bases. Germline values: CDR1 GTSNPN, CDR2 SVGIG (reference sequence). The CDR3 DNA is TGTGCCTTCCGACTACTAGCGGGAGTTCGTGAGCAGTTCTTC. It yields the protein CAFRLLAGVREQFF.

The rearrangement links TRBV23-1 to TRBJ2-5; D is undetermined. TRBV23-1 is annotated as an ORF whose role is uncertain. This CDR3 is 10 amino acids long. The V and J ends lost 4 bases and 4 bases respectively, with 1 base between them. CDR3 in amino acids: CASSPETQYF. The CDR3 coding sequence is TGCGCCAGCAGTCCAGAGACCCAGTACTTC.

The chain couples TRBV21-1 to TRBJ1-5; TRBD1, the D gene given by the table, was not confirmed from the DNA. TRBV21-1 is termed a pseudogene. The CDR3 is 18 residues long. The CDR3 spells CASSKLGPRGYSNQPQHF. DNA for the CDR3: TGTGCCAGCAGCAAACTGGGCCCTCGTGGGTATAGCAATCAGCCCCAGCATTTT.

A word on this clone: This specimen includes other DNA sequences encoding the same CDR3. The chain uses TRBV29-1 and TRBJ2-7, with 11 bases identical to TRBD1. The germline CDR1 and CDR2 sequences are SQVTM and ANQGSEA. This CDR3 has 14 amino acids. V shed 4 bases and J 6 bases; nucleotides not matched to a gene: 8. CDR3 region: CSVGGGTGGIEQYF. DNA of the CDR3: TGCAGCGTTGGGGGAGGGACAGGGGGTATCGAGCAGTACTTC.

The chain employs TRBV5-6 and TRBJ1-1; TRBD1 is a possible D gene (5 bases). The CDR3 is made up of 14 amino acids. The V and J ends lost 4 bases and 4 bases respectively, with 14 bases between them. Germline V gene lookup returns CDR1 SGHDT and CDR2 YYEEEE. CDR3 sequence (DNA): TGTGCCAGCAGCCTCGGTTGGGGGGGCACTGAAGCTTTCTTT. Translated: CASSLGWGGTEAFF.

The V and J genes are TRBV12-2 and TRBJ2-5; the table's D gene call, TRBD2, was not cross checked with the DNA. TRBV12-2 is listed as a pseudogene. This CDR3 has 15 residues. CDR3 region: CASRLGRTPKETQYF. CDR3 in DNA: TGTGCAAGTCGCTTAGGAAGGACTCCTAAAGAGACCCAGTACTTC.

This rearrangement joins TRBV29-1 to TRBJ1-2, with 7 positions matching TRBD1. V gave up 6 bases and J gave up 4 bases; unmatched junction bases: 11. The CDR3 covers 14 residues. The germline CDR1 and CDR2 sequences are SQVTM and ANQGSEA. The CDR3 bases are TGCAGCGTGCAAGGGGGCAGGGGGTCCTATGGCTACACCTTC. Residues: CSVQGGRGSYGYTF.

This clone was seen a handful of times. The V call is TRBV7-2, the J call TRBJ2-6; 9 bases map to TRBD1. The V gene end was trimmed by 5 bases and the J gene end by 4 bases; junction bases not matched to a gene: 6. There are 16 residues in the CDR3. Germline V CDR1 and CDR2: SGHTA, FQGNSA. The CDR3 is CASSRTGARGANVLTF. CDR3 DNA: TGTGCCAGCAGCAGGACAGGGGCGCGGGGGGCCAACGTCCTGACTTTC. Variable domain in full (rest from reference TRBV7-2 and TRBJ2-6): GAGVSQSPSNKVTEKGKDVELRCDPISGHTALYWYRQSLGQGLEFLIYFQGNSAPDKSGLPSDRFSAERTGGSVSTLTIQRTQQEDSAVYLCASSRTGARGANVLTFGAGSRLTVL.

The CDR3 is CASSLTGTSGGSGNEQFF. DNA of the CDR3: TGTGCCAGCAGCCTAACCGGGACTAGCGGGGGGTCCGGGAATGAGCAGTTCTTC. The chain is built from TRBV4-2 and TRBJ2-1; 15 positions match TRBD2. The V segment lost 4 bases and the J segment 7 bases; nucleotides outside the gene matches: 11. The CDR3 is 18 residues long. The V gene's germline CDR1 is LGHNA and CDR2 YNFKEQ.

This clone appeared once. This chain links TRBV30 with TRBJ2-3; unclear D gene. Germline V CDR1 and CDR2: GTSNPN, SVGIG (reference sequence). The CDR3 covers 12 residues. Trimming removed 1 base from V and 3 bases from J, with 5 bases in between. CDR3 protein: CAWSESTDTQYF. The CDR3 DNA reads as TGTGCCTGGAGTGAATCTACAGATACGCAGTATTTT.

The rearrangement uses TRBV18 and TRBJ2-2; tentative D call: TRBD1 (5 bases). The CDR3 covers 15 residues. CDR1 KGHSH and CDR2 LQKENI come from the germline V gene. Deletions cut 5 bases from V and 6 bases from J, with 16 bases between. CDR3 sequence: CASSGSRVWAGELFF. Written as DNA, the CDR3 is TGTGCCAGCTCAGGATCCAGGGTTTGGGCCGGGGAGCTGTTTTTT.

As concerns this clone: This CDR3 is also generated by other DNA sequences in the sample. The chain employs TRBV7-9 and TRBJ1-2; 8 bases map to TRBD1. Germline assignment: CDR1 SEHNR and CDR2 FQNEAQ (reference sequence). The CDR3 has 15 amino acids. Trimming at V came to 1 base and at J to 2 bases, leaving 3 bases not matched to a gene. CDR3 protein: CASSLGQGRNYGYTF. CDR3 nucleotide sequence: TGTGCCAGCAGCTTAGGACAGGGGCGGAACTATGGCTACACCTTC.

DNA of the CDR3: TGTGCCAGCAGCCCCTCCGGGGGAGGGGAGACCCAGTACTTC. As protein: CASSPSGGGETQYF. The genes are TRBV7-2 and TRBJ2-5, with 7 bases that match TRBD2. The CDR3 loop spans 14 amino acids. In germline, CDR1 is SGHTA, CDR2 FQGNSA. Unmatched junction bases numbered 8, after V lost 5 bases and J lost 5 bases.

This clone was seen a few times. V usage is TRBV30 and J usage is TRBJ2-7, with D unclear. The V end lost 4 bases, the J end lost 0 bases, and 13 bases lay between the germline ends. CDR1 and CDR2 from the germline V gene are GTSNPN and SVGIG (reference sequence). The length of the CDR3 is 14 residues. The CDR3 protein is CAWTRHQSSYEQYF. CDR3 in DNA: TGTGCCTGGACTCGGCACCAAAGCTCCTACGAGCAGTACTTC.

This sequence joins TRBV2 and TRBJ2-5, with 9 positions matching TRBD2. J gave up 0 bases and V 4 bases, and 6 bases lay outside the gene matches. The CDR3 totals 16 residues. Looked up from germline, CDR1 is SNHLY and CDR2 is FYNNEI. CDR3 protein: CASSALAGQYQETQYF. CDR3 DNA: TGTGCCAGCAGTGCTCTAGCGGGGCAGTACCAAGAGACCCAGTACTTC.

The V and J genes are TRBV7-2 and TRBJ2-5; TRBD2 is a possible D gene (6 bases). CDR3 length: 14 amino acids. Trimming pared 1 base from V and 7 bases from J, leaving 13 bases between. The V gene's germline CDR1 is SGHTA and CDR2 FQGNSA. The chain's CDR3 is CASSLERGGGTQYF. CDR3 nucleotides: TGTGCCAGCAGCTTAGAGAGGGGAGGCGGGACCCAGTACTTC. The full variable domain, in which reference TRBV7-2 and TRBJ2-5 provide the parts outside the CDR3, is GAGVSQSPSNKVTEKGKDVELRCDPISGHTALYWYRQSLGQGLEFLIYFQGNSAPDKSGLPSDRFSAERTGGSVSTLTIQRTQQEDSAVYLCASSLERGGGTQYFGPGTRLLVL.

This clone was picked up a small number of times. The V gene is TRBV6-5, the J gene TRBJ1-5, with 7 bases matching TRBD1. Trimming at V came to 6 bases and at J to 4 bases, leaving 9 bases not matched to a gene. Germline V gene sequence: CDR1 MNHEY, CDR2 SVGAGI. CDR3 length: 15 residues. The DNA for the CDR3 is TGTGCCAGCAGGGACTACAGGGGAGGAAATCAGCCCCAGCATTTT. Its protein product is CASRDYRGGNQPQHF.